This TCR beta chain was sequenced for a study of T-cell memory formation after mild COVID-19. Study as a whole: Most TCR clusters belonged to a single donor.

A word on this clonotype: Its antigen is still unknown.

The CDR3 is 17 amino acids. V shed 4 bases and J 0 bases; nucleotides not matched to a gene: 7. The germline V gene encodes CDR1 SGHRS and CDR2 YFSETQ. With constant-segment primers, 5'RACE yielded cDNA libraries of TCR alpha and TCR beta that carried sample barcodes and UMIs. TCRdb re-called the 5' RACE reads with MiXCR, one entry per CDR3 protein. The table lists fewer than 350,000 distinct CDR3 sequences, 15% to 20% of them singletons, with under 25% in the top ten. Notes on the study in general: Clones shrinking between day 15 and 85 showed a balanced CD4/CD8 split, and those that grew later tilted toward CD4+.

This rearrangement joins TRBV5-1 to TRBJ2-1; 10 nucleotides match TRBD2. The sequence was obtained from a young man who had mild COVID-19 (a few samples of this study predate the infection). Cell type and time point are not known. Sequenced material: PBMCs or a T cell subset sorted from them (not recorded which). This CDR3 is CASSAQRGGSSYNEQFF. In DNA, the CDR3 is TGCGCCAGCAGCGCCCAGCGGGGGGGAAGCTCCTACAATGAGCAGTTCTTC.